Listed here are 9 T cell receptor beta chains from one sample, sequenced in a study of CD4 and CD8 cells across lung adenocarcinoma regions. TCRdb reprocessed the PCR reads with MiXCR, giving one entry per CDR3 protein. The sample has 7,400 or so distinct CDR3 sequences; 35% to 45% are singletons. Sample: CD4+ T cells from the margin of a lung tumor. The source is a male donor with lung adenocarcinoma. The CD4 and CD8 labels of this study may be unreliable.

This chain joins TRBV6-4 and TRBJ1-1, with unresolved D. Germline CDR1 reads MRHNA; CDR2 reads SNTAGT. The CDR3 is 13 amino acids. Trimming removed 2 bases from V and 2 bases from J, with 6 bases in between. DNA of the CDR3: TGTGCCAGCAGTGACGGGCTAAACACTGAAGCTTTCTTT. It is translated as CASSDGLNTEAFF.

This clonotype was recorded many times. The J gene is TRBJ1-2, the V gene TRBV27; the D is unclear. V was clipped by 5 bases and J by 4 bases, with 11 bases between them. CDR3 length: 13 amino acids. Germline V gene data show CDR1 as MNHEY and CDR2 as SMNVEV (reference sequence). DNA for the CDR3: TGTGCCAGCAGTCCTATCAGGTCCTATGGCTACACCTTC. The encoded protein is CASSPIRSYGYTF.

This clonotype occurred many times. The rearrangement uses TRBV6-1 and TRBJ2-4; 8 positions match TRBD1. The CDR3 consists of 17 residues. CDR1 and CDR2 from the germline V gene are MNHNS and SASEGT. With V trimmed by 3 bases and J by 0 bases, 7 bases remained unmatched. The CDR3 DNA is TGTGCCAGCAGTGAGGACAGGGAGATTTTAGCCAAAAACATTCAGTACTTC. Encoded protein: CASSEDREILAKNIQYF.

This clonotype is judged medium-sized. Since the CDR3 does not end with the conserved phenylalanine or tryptophan, this likely comes from a read error. It is unclear where the CDR3 begins or ends on the DNA, so no DNA is shown, and the CDR3 is as TCRdb lists it. The chain recombines TRBV7-2 with TRBJ2-1; TRBD1 is the table's D call and was not checked against the DNA. CDR1 is SGHTA and CDR2 is FQGNSA in the germline V gene. The CDR3 spans 9 amino acids, including both terminal residues. The CDR3 reads CASSAVGAG.

Worth noting for this clonotype: Compared with germline, one end of the junction differs, possibly owing to a read error. The rearrangement links TRBV6-1 to TRBJ2-3, with 15 nucleotides matching TRBD2. The CDR3 totals 16 residues. Germline V gene lookup returns CDR1 MNHNS and CDR2 SASEGT. The CDR3 bases are TGTGCCAGCAGGGGGACTAGCGGGGGGCCCACAGAGACGCTGTATTTT. This encodes CASRGTSGGPTETLYF.

This chain connects TRBV6-1 to TRBJ1-1; the D is unclear. V was cut by 2 bases and J by 6 bases, with 22 bases left in between. Germline-derived CDR1 and CDR2 are MNHNS and SASEGT. This CDR3 has 17 amino acids. The CDR3 protein is CASSEYRIEVAPPEAFF. CDR3 DNA: TGTGCCAGCAGTGAATATCGAATAGAAGTTGCTCCCCCTGAAGCTTTCTTT.

This clonotype was seen at least ten times. This chain links TRBV6-2 or TRBV6-3 with TRBJ2-2, with D perhaps assigned TRBD1 or TRBD2 (5 bases each). This CDR3 region has 13 residues. V lost 6 bases and J lost 5, with 10 bases in between. Germline CDR1 is MNHEY and CDR2 is SVGEGT. CDR3: CASSSRGTGELFF. CDR3 DNA sequence: TGTGCCAGCAGCTCGAGGGGAACCGGGGAGCTGTTTTTT.

This clonotype was recorded a few times. This sequence joins TRBV7-2 and TRBJ1-1; 7 bases are shared with TRBD1. The ends lost 7 bases at V and 0 bases at J; junction bases unmatched: 11. The CDR3 has 16 residues. Per the germline V gene, CDR1 is SGHTA and CDR2 is FQGNSA. The CDR3 loop is CASNNPRTGLNTEAFF. The CDR3, as DNA: TGTGCCAGCAACAACCCCAGGACAGGTTTGAACACTGAAGCTTTCTTT. Filled out from reference TRBV7-2 and TRBJ1-1, the complete variable domain reads GAGVSQSPSNKVTEKGKDVELRCDPISGHTALYWYRQSLGQGLEFLIYFQGNSAPDKSGLPSDRFSAERTGGSVSTLTIQRTQQEDSAVYLCASNNPRTGLNTEAFFGQGTRLTVV.

This clonotype came up many times. The V gene is TRBV27, the J gene TRBJ2-1; TRBD2 matches 8 bases. Germline CDR1 MNHEY, CDR2 SMNVEV (reference sequence). The CDR3 has 11 amino acids. Losses at the gene ends were 3 bases for V and 12 bases for J; bases not matched to a gene: 1. CDR3 loop: CASSFGGGQFF. CDR3 nucleotides: TGTGCCAGCAGTTTCGGGGGGGGGCAGTTCTTC.